This T cell receptor beta chain was sequenced during a study of cytomegalovirus exposure and HLA in healthy donors. As for the study in general: The approximately 120 validation repertoires used the same platform as the 650 to 800 first-cohort repertoires, a later analysis reported.

The assay was immunoSEQ multiplex PCR, and TCRdb's table has in-frame clones only and misses some. The sample carries tens of thousands of clones, 85% to 95% recorded once. CDR1 is SGHAT and CDR2 is FQNNGV in the germline V gene. The J segment lost 1 base and the V segment lost 5 bases, leaving 12 bases of the junction unmatched. The CDR3 totals 17 residues. Separate from the 666-subject first cohort, the 120-subject validation cohort was the one that the donors belonged to. Sequences were obtained from PBMCs. The rearrangement links TRBV11-2 to TRBJ1-1; 8 bases map to TRBD1. This receptor was identified in a man younger than 35 in good health and CMV-seropositive. CDR3 DNA: TGTGCCAGCAGCCGCGACAGGGGCCGGCCGGGGAACACTGAAGCTTTCTTT. Translated, it gives CASSRDRGRPGNTEAFF. Variable domain in full (rest from reference TRBV11-2 and TRBJ1-1): EAGVAQSPRYKIIEKRQSVAFWCNPISGHATLYWYQQILGQGPKLLIQFQNNGVVDDSQLPKDRFSAERLKGVDSTLKIQPAKLEDSAVYLCASSRDRGRPGNTEAFFGQGTRLTVV.